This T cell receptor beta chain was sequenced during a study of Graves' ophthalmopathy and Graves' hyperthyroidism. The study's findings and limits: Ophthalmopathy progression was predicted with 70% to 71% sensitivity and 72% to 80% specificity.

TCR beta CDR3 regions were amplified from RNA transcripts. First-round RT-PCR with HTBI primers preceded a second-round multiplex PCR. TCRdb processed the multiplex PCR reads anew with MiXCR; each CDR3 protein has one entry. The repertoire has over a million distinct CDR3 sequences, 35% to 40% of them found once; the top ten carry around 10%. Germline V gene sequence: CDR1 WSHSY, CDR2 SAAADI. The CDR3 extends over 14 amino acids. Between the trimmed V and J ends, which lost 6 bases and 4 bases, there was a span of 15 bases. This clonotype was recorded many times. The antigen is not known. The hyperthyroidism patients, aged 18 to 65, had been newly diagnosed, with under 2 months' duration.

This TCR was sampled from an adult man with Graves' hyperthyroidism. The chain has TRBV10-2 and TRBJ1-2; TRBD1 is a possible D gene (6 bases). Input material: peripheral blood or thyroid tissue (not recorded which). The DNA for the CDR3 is TGCGCCAGCAGGGCGAGGCAGGGGACCTATGGCTACACCTTC. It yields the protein CASRARQGTYGYTF.